The clone carrying this T cell receptor (beta chain) was observed a handful of times. Germline V gene data show CDR1 as ENHRY and CDR2 as SYGVKD. Unmatched junction bases numbered 4, after V lost 3 bases and J lost 3 bases. CDR3 size: 16 residues. This entry is derived from a study of cytomegalovirus exposure and HLA in healthy donors. The PCR was carried out with 60 Vbeta primers and 13 Jbeta primers. Repertoires were generated with immunoSEQ multiplex PCR, while TCRdb's copy carries only in-frame clones and drops some. The sample records approximately 110,000 clones, roughly three quarters being singletons.

This rearrangement joins TRBV10-3 to TRBJ2-2; the match to TRBD1 covers 10 bases. The TCR sequence derives from a man aged 30-40 years in good health and CMV-seronegative. The specimen sequenced was PBMCs. The CDR3 loop is CAISDAGTGDTGELFF. The CDR3 region has the DNA TGTGCCATCAGTGACGCCGGGACAGGGGACACCGGGGAGCTGTTTTTT.